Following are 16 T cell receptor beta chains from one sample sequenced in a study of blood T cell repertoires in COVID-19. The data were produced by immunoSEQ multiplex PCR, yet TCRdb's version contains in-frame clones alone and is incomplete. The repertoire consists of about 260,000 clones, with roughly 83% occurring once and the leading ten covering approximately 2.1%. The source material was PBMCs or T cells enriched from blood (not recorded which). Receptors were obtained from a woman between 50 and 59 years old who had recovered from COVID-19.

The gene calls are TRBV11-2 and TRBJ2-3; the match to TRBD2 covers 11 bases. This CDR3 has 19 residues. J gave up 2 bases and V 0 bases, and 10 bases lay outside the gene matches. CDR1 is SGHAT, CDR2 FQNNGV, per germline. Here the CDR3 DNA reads TGTGCCAGCAGCTTAGAGACTAGCGGGACGAACGGCTACACAGATACGCAGTATTTT. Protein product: CASSLETSGTNGYTDTQYF.

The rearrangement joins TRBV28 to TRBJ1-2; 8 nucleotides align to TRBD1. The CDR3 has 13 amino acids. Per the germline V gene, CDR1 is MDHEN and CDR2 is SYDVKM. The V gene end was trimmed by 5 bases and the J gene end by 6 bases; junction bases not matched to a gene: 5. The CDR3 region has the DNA TGTGCCAGCAGTCTTCAGGGGGCTAATGGCTACACCTTC. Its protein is CASSLQGANGYTF.

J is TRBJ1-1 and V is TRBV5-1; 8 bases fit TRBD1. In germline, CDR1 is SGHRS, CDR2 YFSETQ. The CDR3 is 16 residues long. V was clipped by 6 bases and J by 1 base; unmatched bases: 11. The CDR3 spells CASTTTGVLRNTEAFF. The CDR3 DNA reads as TGCGCCAGCACCACGACAGGGGTACTCAGGAACACTGAAGCTTTCTTT.

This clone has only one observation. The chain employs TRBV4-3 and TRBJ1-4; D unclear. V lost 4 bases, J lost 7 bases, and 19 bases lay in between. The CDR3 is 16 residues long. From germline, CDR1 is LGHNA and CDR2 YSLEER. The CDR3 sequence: CASSRHLGVLGEKLFF. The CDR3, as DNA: TGCGCCAGCAGCCGACATCTGGGAGTATTGGGTGAAAAACTGTTTTTT.

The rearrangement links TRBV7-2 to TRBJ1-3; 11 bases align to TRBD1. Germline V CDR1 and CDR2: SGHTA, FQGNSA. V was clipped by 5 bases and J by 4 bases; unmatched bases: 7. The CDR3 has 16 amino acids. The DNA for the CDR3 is TGTGCCAGCAGCCCTGTGGGGACAGGGGGAGGAAACACCATATATTTT. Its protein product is CASSPVGTGGGNTIYF.

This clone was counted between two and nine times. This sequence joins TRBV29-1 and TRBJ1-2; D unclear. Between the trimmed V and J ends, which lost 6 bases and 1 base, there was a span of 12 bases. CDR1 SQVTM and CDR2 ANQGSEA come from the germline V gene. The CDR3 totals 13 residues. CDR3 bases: TGCAGCGTCGGAGCGTTCCTTAACTATGGCTACACCTTC. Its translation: CSVGAFLNYGYTF.

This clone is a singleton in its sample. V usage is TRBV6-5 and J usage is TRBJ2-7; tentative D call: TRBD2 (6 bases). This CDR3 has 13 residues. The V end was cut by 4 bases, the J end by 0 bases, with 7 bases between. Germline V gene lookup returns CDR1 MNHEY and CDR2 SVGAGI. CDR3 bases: TGTGCCAGCAGTTGGACTACCTCCTACGAGCAGTACTTC. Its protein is CASSWTTSYEQYF.

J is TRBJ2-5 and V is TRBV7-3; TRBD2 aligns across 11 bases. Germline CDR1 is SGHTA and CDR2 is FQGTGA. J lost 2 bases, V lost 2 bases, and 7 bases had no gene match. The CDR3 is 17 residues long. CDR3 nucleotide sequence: TGTGCCAGCAGCTTACTGCCTAGCGGGGGGCAACAAGAGACCCAGTACTTC. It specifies CASSLLPSGGQQETQYF.

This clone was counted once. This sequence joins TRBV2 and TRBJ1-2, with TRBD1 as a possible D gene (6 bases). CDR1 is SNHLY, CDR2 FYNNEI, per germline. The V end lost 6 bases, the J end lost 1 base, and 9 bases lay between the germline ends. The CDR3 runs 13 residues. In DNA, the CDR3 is TGTGCCAGCAGGGACAGTTTTAACTATGGCTACACCTTC. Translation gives CASRDSFNYGYTF.

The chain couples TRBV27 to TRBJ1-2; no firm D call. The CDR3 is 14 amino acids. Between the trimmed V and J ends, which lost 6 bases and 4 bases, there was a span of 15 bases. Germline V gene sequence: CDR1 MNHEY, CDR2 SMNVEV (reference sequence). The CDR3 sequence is CASRPGRELYGYTF. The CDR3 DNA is TGTGCCAGCAGGCCTGGACGGGAGCTCTATGGCTACACCTTC.

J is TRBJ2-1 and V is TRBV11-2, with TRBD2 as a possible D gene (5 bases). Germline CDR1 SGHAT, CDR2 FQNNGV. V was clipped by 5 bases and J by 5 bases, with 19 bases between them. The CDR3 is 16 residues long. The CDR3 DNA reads TGTGCCAGCAGCCCGTGGACGGCCGGGGTCAACAATGAGCAGTTCTTC. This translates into CASSPWTAGVNNEQFF.

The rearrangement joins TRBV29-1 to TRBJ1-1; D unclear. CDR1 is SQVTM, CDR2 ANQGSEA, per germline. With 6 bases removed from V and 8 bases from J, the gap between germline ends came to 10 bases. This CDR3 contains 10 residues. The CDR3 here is CSVSDIEAFF. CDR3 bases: TGCAGCGTCTCAGACATCGAAGCTTTCTTT.

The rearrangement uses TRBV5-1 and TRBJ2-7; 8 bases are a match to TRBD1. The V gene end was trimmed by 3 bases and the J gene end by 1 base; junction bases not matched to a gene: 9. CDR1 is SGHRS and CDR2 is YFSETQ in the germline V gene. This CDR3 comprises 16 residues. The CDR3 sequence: CASSSFDRGRSYEQYF. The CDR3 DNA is TGCGCCAGCAGCTCCTTCGACAGGGGACGATCCTACGAGCAGTACTTC.

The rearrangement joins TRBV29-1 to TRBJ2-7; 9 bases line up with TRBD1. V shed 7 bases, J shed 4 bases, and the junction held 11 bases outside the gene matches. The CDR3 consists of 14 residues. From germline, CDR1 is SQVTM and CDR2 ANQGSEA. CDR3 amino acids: CSASTGQGPYEQYF. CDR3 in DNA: TGCAGCGCGTCTACCGGACAGGGGCCATACGAGCAGTACTTC.

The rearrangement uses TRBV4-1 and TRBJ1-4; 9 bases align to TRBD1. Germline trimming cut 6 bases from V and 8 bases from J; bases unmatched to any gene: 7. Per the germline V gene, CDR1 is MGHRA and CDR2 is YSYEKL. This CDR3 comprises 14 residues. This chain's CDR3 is CASRTPGTGEKLFF. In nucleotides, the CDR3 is TGCGCCAGCAGAACGCCCGGGACAGGGGAAAAACTGTTTTTT.

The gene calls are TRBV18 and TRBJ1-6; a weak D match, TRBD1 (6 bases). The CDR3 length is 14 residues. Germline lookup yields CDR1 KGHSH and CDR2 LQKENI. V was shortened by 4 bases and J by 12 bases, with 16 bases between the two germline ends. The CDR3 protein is CASSLSSQGKPLHF. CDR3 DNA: TGTGCCAGCTCACTCTCCTCACAGGGAAAACCCCTCCACTTT.